Listed below are T cell receptor beta chains from one sample, sequenced in a study of OX40 agonist ivuxolimab in advanced cancers. Sequencing used immunoSEQ multiplex PCR; TCRdb keeps in-frame clones, though not all of them. The top ten clones hold about 0.82% of a sample with 90,000 to 100,000 clones, approximately 86% of them seen once. The material was CD4+ or CD8+ T cells sorted from blood, obtained in a trial of the OX40 agonist ivuxolimab. Receptors originate from an adult with an advanced solid tumor such as melanoma, head and neck, liver or kidney cancer. CDR3s include the opening cysteine and the closing phenylalanine or tryptophan. D genes are given only for firm matches. Rows may omit the clone size; those that give it use once, few, many or a size class.

TRBV7-9	TRBJ2-4	-	-	TGTGCCAGCAGCTTTTACAGGGGAGGCGCCAAAAACATTCAGTACTTC	CASSFYRGGAKNIQYF
TRBV11-3	TRBJ1-1	once	-	TGTGCCAGCAGCCAAAATATGAACACTGAAGCTTTCTTT	CASSQNMNTEAFF
TRBV18	TRBJ2-1	-	-	TGTGCCAGCTCACCACGGACCGACAATGAGCAGTTCTTC	CASSPRTDNEQFF
TRBV6-6	TRBJ1-2	-	TRBD1	TGTGCCAGCAGCCCGGACAGGGACGCTGGCTACACCTTC	CASSPDRDAGYTF
TRBV7-2	TRBJ1-1	-	-	TGTGCCAGCAGCTTAGATGACGGGAACCCTGAAGCTTTCTTT	CASSLDDGNPEAFF
TRBV11-1	TRBJ1-1	-	-	TGTGCCAGCACCCCGCGCCGTCGTGACACTGAAGCTTTCTTT	CASTPRRRDTEAFF
TRBV7-9	TRBJ1-1	-	-	TGTGCCAGCAGCTTAAGGGGGACGACAGAAGCTTTCTTT	CASSLRGTTEAFF
TRBV7-8	TRBJ1-2	-	-	TGTGCCAGCAGCTTAATGCAGGGGTATGGCTACACCTTC	CASSLMQGYGYTF
TRBV28	TRBJ1-2	-	-	TGTGCCAGCAGACAGGGTGGAGACTATGGCTACACCTTC	CASRQGGDYGYTF
TRBV19	TRBJ1-5	few	TRBD1	TGTGCCAGTAGTAGACAATACGGAGGGACAGCCCAGCATTTT	CASSRQYGGTAQHF
TRBV7-9	TRBJ1-2	-	-	TGTGCCAGCAGCTTGAACTCGGGCTACACCTTC	CASSLNSGYTF
TRBV28	TRBJ1-2	-	-	TGTGCCAGCAGTTTACCCCAGACCGGCGGGATTGGCTACACCTTC	CASSLPQTGGIGYTF
TRBV6-1	TRBJ2-5	-	-	TGTGCCAGCAAAGGAACAGGGATGGAGGAGACCCAGTACTTC	CASKGTGMEETQYF
TRBV7-9	TRBJ2-1	-	-	TGTGCCAGCAGCTTTAGAATTGAGCAGTTCTTC	CASSFRIEQFF
TRBV29-1	TRBJ1-1	-	-	TGCAGCGTTGACCGAGGGAACACTGAAGCTTTCTTT	CSVDRGNTEAFF
TRBV13	TRBJ2-3	-	TRBD2	TGTGCCAGCAGCACCACAACGGGGGGGTCTAGCACAGATACGCAGTATTTT	CASSTTTGGSSTDTQYF
TRBV11-2	TRBJ1-1	once	TRBD1	TGTGCCAGCACCCCGGACAGGGGGCTTGAAGCTTTCTTT	CASTPDRGLEAFF
TRBV28	TRBJ1-5	-	-	TGTGCCAGCGGCTCTCTCACAGGGCGCAATCAGCCCCAGCATTTT	CASGSLTGRNQPQHF
TRBV5-1	TRBJ2-2	-	-	TGCGCCAGCAGCTTGCGGGTAGGAGCGAGTAGCACCGGGGAGCTGTTTTTT	CASSLRVGASSTGELFF
TRBV7-6	TRBJ1-3	-	-	TGTGCCAGCAGCCCCACACAGGGTTCTGGAAACACCATATATTTT	CASSPTQGSGNTIYF
TRBV7-8	TRBJ2-1	-	-	TGTGCCAGCAGCAGAGAGGGGGGCATGCAGTTCTTC	CASSREGGMQFF
TRBV2	TRBJ2-2	-	-	TGTGCCAGTTCTAGCGTAAACACCGGGGAGCTGTTTTTT	CASSSVNTGELFF
TRBV21-1	TRBJ2-1	-	-	TGTAGGAGAGAGACAGGGAAGTTTCCGAGCTCCTACAATGAGCAGTTCTTC	CRRETGKFPSSYNEQFF
TRBV29-1	TRBJ2-3	-	-	TGCAGCGCCGAGGGGGGGACAGATACGCAGTATTTT	CSAEGGTDTQYF
TRBV5-1	TRBJ2-2	few	-	TGCGCCAGCAGCTTGGGCCCTATTACCGGGGAGCTGTTTTTT	CASSLGPITGELFF
TRBV7-2	TRBJ2-3	-	TRBD2	TGTGCCAGCAGCTTAGGGCAGGGCCTAGCGGGAGTGGATACGCAGTATTTT	CASSLGQGLAGVDTQYF
TRBV6-5	TRBJ1-6	-	-	TGTGCCAGCAGTTACCAGTTAGTTTCACCCCTCCACTTT	CASSYQLVSPLHF
TRBV2	TRBJ1-2	-	-	TGTGCCAGCAGTGAAGAAGGATGGCGGGCTGGTGGCTACACCTTC	CASSEEGWRAGGYTF
TRBV4-3	TRBJ2-3	-	TRBD2	TGCGCCAGCAGCCAAGAGGCCGTCGGTAGCGGGAGATCTAGCACAGATACGCAGTATTTT	CASSQEAVGSGRSSTDTQYF
TRBV2	TRBJ2-3	-	-	TGTGCCAGCATCGAATGGGGTCCAACAGATACGCAGTATTTT	CASIEWGPTDTQYF
TRBV18	TRBJ1-2	-	-	TGTGCCAGCTCACCCAATGTTAGGGAGGGCTACACCTTC	CASSPNVREGYTF
TRBV7-9	TRBJ1-3	-	-	TGTGCCAGCTCCCCCCCGAACTCTGGAAACACCATATATTTT	CASSPPNSGNTIYF
TRBV10-3	TRBJ2-1	-	-	TGTGCCATCAGTGAGTCGGGCGGTGATGAGCAGTTCTTC	CAISESGGDEQFF
TRBV4-1	TRBJ2-2	-	-	TGCGCCAGCAGCCCGCCCCCCGGGACACTGAACACCGGGGAGCTGTTTTTT	CASSPPPGTLNTGELFF
TRBV7-2	TRBJ2-3	-	-	TGTGCCAGCAGCTTATGGGGTGGGGACGGCGATACGCAGTATTTT	CASSLWGGDGDTQYF
TRBV5-4	TRBJ1-1	-	TRBD1	TGTGCCAGCAGCCAAAGACAGGGGGTGATTGAAGCTTTCTTT	CASSQRQGVIEAFF
TRBV29-1	TRBJ1-5	-	-	TGCAGCGTGGGGGATTCTGGCGGTCAGCCCCAGCATTTT	CSVGDSGGQPQHF
TRBV29-1	TRBJ1-2	-	-	TGCAGCGTCTACACGCAGAACTATGGCTACACCTTC	CSVYTQNYGYTF
TRBV6-1	TRBJ1-3	-	-	TGTGCCAGCAGTGCAGGACGGACCCTCTCTGGAAACACCATATATTTT	CASSAGRTLSGNTIYF
TRBV28	TRBJ1-3	-	-	TGTGCCAGCAGTTCGAACGGACTATCTGGAAACACCATATATTTT	CASSSNGLSGNTIYF
TRBV11-2	TRBJ2-1	-	TRBD2	TGTGCCAGCAGCAGTTTTAGCGGGAGGACTGGTTCCTCCTACAATGAGCAGTTCTTC	CASSSFSGRTGSSYNEQFF
TRBV21-1	TRBJ2-7	-	-	TGTGCCAGCAGCCCAAAGACGGGGGGACTAACTCGGGAGCAGTACTTC	CASSPKTGGLTREQYF
TRBV28	TRBJ1-2	-	TRBD1	TGTGCCAGCAGACCGACAGGGTTCGGTGGCTACACCTTC	CASRPTGFGGYTF
TRBV7-2	TRBJ2-5	-	-	TGTGCCAGCATCCCCGTGGGATCCCTGCGGTACCAAGAGACCCAGTACTTC	CASIPVGSLRYQETQYF
TRBV11-1	TRBJ2-1	-	-	TGTGCCAGCAGCCGGAGGGGGTCAAATGAGCAGTTCTTC	CASSRRGSNEQFF
TRBV7-2	TRBJ1-5	few	-	TGTGCCAGCAGCCTAGCGGGTTTACAGCCCCAGCATTTT	CASSLAGLQPQHF
TRBV27	TRBJ1-2	-	TRBD1	TGTGCCAGCAGTTTAACAGGGGGTTATGGCTACACCTTC	CASSLTGGYGYTF
TRBV19	TRBJ1-5	-	TRBD1	TGTGCCACCAATCGACAGGGTAATCAGCCCCAGCATTTT	CATNRQGNQPQHF
TRBV6-6	TRBJ1-2	medium-sized	TRBD1	TGTGCCAGCATCCCCGGGACAGGGAATGGCTACACCTTC	CASIPGTGNGYTF
TRBV4-3	TRBJ1-2	-	-	TGCGCCAGCAGCCAAGAATCGTATGCAGGCTACTATGGCTACACCTTC	CASSQESYAGYYGYTF
TRBV2	TRBJ2-5	-	TRBD2	TGTGCCAGCAGTGGAGCTAGCGGGATAGGGGAGACCCAGTACTTC	CASSGASGIGETQYF
TRBV7-8	TRBJ2-1	-	TRBD2	TGTGCCAGCAGCCCCCGGGGCGGGAGGGGCAATGAGCAGTTCTTC	CASSPRGGRGNEQFF
TRBV5-1	TRBJ2-2	-	TRBD2	TGCGCCAGCAGCTTGGCCCCAGCGGGAGAAGCCGGGGAGCTGTTTTTT	CASSLAPAGEAGELFF
TRBV7-2	TRBJ2-5	-	-	TGTGCCAGCAGCGCATATGAGACCCAGTACTTC	CASSAYETQYF
TRBV7-2	TRBJ2-3	-	-	TGTGCCAGCAGCCGAGGGGGGGGCGCGGGGACAGATACGCAGTATTTT	CASSRGGGAGTDTQYF